The 28 T cell receptor beta chains in this list originate from one sample, sequenced in a study of blood T cell repertoires in COVID-19. Sequencing used immunoSEQ multiplex PCR; TCRdb keeps in-frame clones, though not all of them. The sample lists around 240,000 clones; about 90% were seen once. Sequencing input: PBMCs or T cells enriched from blood (not recorded which). All receptors derive from a human donor in a cohort exposed to, infected with or recovered from COVID-19 (not recorded which). The donor label of this sample is uncertain.

The J gene is TRBJ2-1, the V gene TRBV19, with TRBD1 matching over 9 bases. Germline CDR1 and CDR2: LNHDA and SQIVND (reference sequence). The V gene end was trimmed by 5 bases and the J gene end by 2 bases; junction bases not matched to a gene: 16. The CDR3 is made up of 19 amino acids. In nucleotides, the CDR3 is TGTGCCAGTAGTTCCCGACAGGGGGACCCTAAACTCCCCTACAATGAGCAGTTCTTC. Translation gives CASSSRQGDPKLPYNEQFF. Using reference TRBV19 and TRBJ2-1 for the parts outside the CDR3, the full variable domain is DGGITQSPKYLFRKEGQNVTLSCEQNLNHDAMYWYRQDPGQGLRLIYYSQIVNDFQKGDIAEGYSVSREKKESFPLTVTSAQKNPTAFYLCASSSRQGDPKLPYNEQFFGPGTRLTVL.

This clone was seen once. The chain couples TRBV19 to TRBJ1-5; 7 bases are shared with TRBD1. Trimming at V came to 5 bases and at J to 3 bases, leaving 7 bases not matched to a gene. CDR1 is LNHDA and CDR2 is SQIVND in the germline V gene (reference sequence). The CDR3 is made up of 15 amino acids. The CDR3 protein is CASSRQGPSNQPQHF. The CDR3 bases are TGTGCCAGTAGTCGACAGGGACCCTCCAATCAGCCCCAGCATTTT. Full variable domain (missing parts from reference TRBV19 and TRBJ1-5): DGGITQSPKYLFRKEGQNVTLSCEQNLNHDAMYWYRQDPGQGLRLIYYSQIVNDFQKGDIAEGYSVSREKKESFPLTVTSAQKNPTAFYLCASSRQGPSNQPQHFGDGTRLSIL.

This clone was found once. The chain combines TRBV19 with TRBJ2-7; TRBD1 might be the D (5 bases). Trimming removed 5 bases from V and 6 bases from J, with 11 bases in between. This CDR3 is 12 amino acids long. Germline assignment: CDR1 LNHDA and CDR2 SQIVND (reference sequence). CDR3 DNA sequence: TGTGCCAGTAGTGCCCAGGGTTTCGAGCAGTACTTC. Amino acid sequence: CASSAQGFEQYF.

The chain uses TRBV18 and TRBJ2-3, with a weak D call TRBD1 (6 bases). The CDR3 runs to 14 residues. Germline-derived CDR1 and CDR2 are KGHSH and LQKENI. V lost 3 bases to trimming and J lost 4 bases, with 11 bases between them. The CDR3 loop reads CASSPPQGSDTQYF. CDR3 sequence (DNA): TGTGCCAGCTCACCTCCACAGGGTTCAGATACGCAGTATTTT.

This clone has just one count. The V and J genes are TRBV12-3 or TRBV12-4 and TRBJ1-2; D gene unclear. Trimming took off 2 bases at V and 5 bases at J, with 6 bases between the two ends. CDR3 size: 12 residues. CDR3 coding DNA: TGTGCCAGCAGTTTACGAGTATATGGCTACACCTTC. Translation: CASSLRVYGYTF.

The genes are TRBV5-1 and TRBJ2-1, with D tentatively TRBD1 (5 bases). This CDR3 contains 13 residues. CDR1 SGHRS and CDR2 YFSETQ come from the germline V gene. Trimming took 3 bases from V and 7 from J, leaving 11 bases between them. The chain's CDR3 is CASSYFRGNEQFF. The CDR3 DNA sequence: TGCGCCAGCAGCTACTTTAGGGGAAATGAGCAGTTCTTC. Complete variable domain (other parts from reference TRBV5-1 and TRBJ2-1): KAGVTQTPRYLIKTRGQQVTLSCSPISGHRSVSWYQQTPGQGLQFLFEYFSETQRNKGNFPGRFSGRQFSNSRSEMNVSTLELGDSALYLCASSYFRGNEQFFGPGTRLTVL.

This rearrangement joins TRBV6-5 to TRBJ2-7, with 8 bases aligning to TRBD2. Per the germline V gene, CDR1 is MNHEY and CDR2 is SVGAGI. CDR3 size: 12 residues. Trimming at V came to 6 bases and at J to 4 bases, leaving 2 bases not matched to a gene. DNA of the CDR3: TGTGCCAGCAGCTTAGCGGGGTACGAGCAGTACTTC. The encoded protein is CASSLAGYEQYF.

The gene calls are TRBV5-4 and TRBJ2-3; the D gene is possibly TRBD1 (5 bases). Trimming took off 4 bases at V and 0 bases at J, with 9 bases between the two ends. Looked up from germline, CDR1 is SGHNT and CDR2 is YYREEE (reference sequence). This CDR3 contains 14 residues. For the CDR3, the DNA is TGTGCCAGCAGCCCAGACAGAAGCACAGATACGCAGTATTTT. Protein product: CASSPDRSTDTQYF.

The V gene is TRBV25-1, the J gene TRBJ1-2, with TRBD1 as a possible D gene (5 bases). V was shortened by 2 bases and J by 2 bases, with 9 bases between the two germline ends. The CDR3 contains 14 residues. Germline assignment: CDR1 MGHDK and CDR2 SYGVNS. The CDR3 reads CASSEIDRNYGYTF. For the CDR3, the DNA is TGTGCCAGCAGTGAAATTGACAGAAACTATGGCTACACCTTC.

Comment on this clone: Other DNA sequences from this sample encode an identical CDR3 as well. This chain uses TRBV18 with TRBJ1-2; D unresolved. The CDR3 covers 13 residues. Germline V gene data show CDR1 as KGHSH and CDR2 as LQKENI. Trimming stripped 2 bases from V and 3 bases from J, with 7 bases between. This CDR3 is CASSPGGDYGYTF. The CDR3 DNA reads TGTGCCAGCTCACCAGGCGGTGACTATGGCTACACCTTC.

The chain links TRBV24-1 to TRBJ1-4; 10 positions agree with TRBD1. Per the germline V gene, CDR1 is KGHDR and CDR2 is SFDVKD. Unmatched junction bases numbered 6, after V lost 7 bases and J lost 8 bases. CDR3 length equals 14 residues. The DNA for the CDR3 is TGTGCCACCAGCCCGGGACAGGGGTCGGAAAAACTGTTTTTT. Amino acids: CATSPGQGSEKLFF.

CDR3 amino acids: CASRDRTNTGELFF. The CDR3 bases are TGTGCCAGCAGAGACAGGACGAACACCGGGGAGCTGTTTTTT. The J gene is TRBJ2-2, the V gene TRBV5-4; D perhaps matches TRBD1 (6 bases). V lost 5 bases, J lost 0 bases, and 8 bases lay in between. Germline CDR1 reads SGHNT; CDR2 reads YYREEE (reference sequence). The CDR3 totals 14 residues. Drawing the rest from reference TRBV5-4 and TRBJ2-2, the complete variable domain is ETGVTQSPTHLIKTRGQQVTLRCSSQSGHNTVSWYQQALGQGPQFIFQYYREEENGRGNFPPRFSGLQFPNYSSELNVNALELDDSALYLCASRDRTNTGELFFGEGSRLTVL.

This chain links TRBV9 with TRBJ2-3; TRBD2 might be the D (7 bases). V lost 0 bases and J 1 base, leaving 15 bases between the germline ends. Germline-derived CDR1 and CDR2 are SGDLS and YYNGEE. This CDR3 comprises 17 residues. The CDR3 DNA reads TGTGCCAGCAGCGTAGAGGGGGGCCTAGCGGGCACAGATACGCAGTATTTT. Translating gives CASSVEGGLAGTDTQYF.

The J gene is TRBJ2-2, the V gene TRBV18; TRBD1 is a possible D gene (6 bases). CDR1 KGHSH and CDR2 LQKENI come from the germline V gene. Trimming left V 2 bases short and J 2 bases short, with 15 bases between. There are 17 residues in the CDR3. In nucleotides, the CDR3 is TGTGCCAGCTCACCAACCTCACGGACAGACAACACCGGGGAGCTGTTTTTT. Amino acids: CASSPTSRTDNTGELFF.

CDR3 loop: CASSLWHNEQFF. The CDR3 DNA follows: TGTGCCAGCAGCTTGTGGCACAATGAGCAGTTCTTC. The chain has TRBV5-6 and TRBJ2-1; no clear D. The CDR3 loop spans 12 amino acids. Germline V gives CDR1 SGHDT, CDR2 YYEEEE. The germline V and J ends were trimmed by 1 base and 5 bases, with 4 bases remaining between them. The full variable domain, in which reference TRBV5-6 and TRBJ2-1 provide the parts outside the CDR3, is DAGVTQSPTHLIKTRGQQVTLRCSPKSGHDTVSWYQQALGQGPQFIFQYYEEEERQRGNFPDRFSGHQFPNYSSELNVNALLLGDSALYLCASSLWHNEQFFGPGTRLTVL.

The chain joins TRBV19 to TRBJ2-7, with 10 positions matching TRBD1. The germline V gene encodes CDR1 LNHDA and CDR2 SQIVND (reference sequence). The CDR3 has 14 residues. V dropped 10 bases and J dropped 2; count of bases not matched to a gene: 8. CDR3 in amino acids: CANPRQGATYEQYF. CDR3 coding DNA: TGTGCCAACCCTCGACAGGGGGCCACCTACGAGCAGTACTTC.

The gene calls are TRBV7-6 and TRBJ2-6; D is unclear. Per germline, CDR1 SGHVS and CDR2 FNYEAQ. This CDR3 has 16 amino acids. Trimming took 5 bases from V and 3 from J, leaving 14 bases between them. CDR3 DNA: TGTGCCAGCAGCCCCGCCCCTCCGGGTGGGGCCAACGTCCTGACTTTC. It yields the protein CASSPAPPGGANVLTF.

This chain links TRBV7-2 with TRBJ2-7, with 7 bases matching TRBD1. The length of the CDR3 is 14 residues. V shed 5 bases and J 7 bases; nucleotides not matched to a gene: 11. The germline CDR1 and CDR2 sequences are SGHTA and FQGNSA. The CDR3 region is CASSTLQGTMEQYF. The DNA of the CDR3 is TGTGCCAGCAGCACCTTACAGGGGACGATGGAGCAGTACTTC. Looking up the rest from reference TRBV7-2 and TRBJ2-7 gives the full variable domain: GAGVSQSPSNKVTEKGKDVELRCDPISGHTALYWYRQSLGQGLEFLIYFQGNSAPDKSGLPSDRFSAERTGGSVSTLTIQRTQQEDSAVYLCASSTLQGTMEQYFGPGTRLTVT.

The CDR3 DNA sequence: TGTGCCAGTAGTAGAACGGGACAGGGTTCCTACGAGCAGTACTTC. Its protein product is CASSRTGQGSYEQYF. The rearrangement joins TRBV19 to TRBJ2-7; the match to TRBD1 covers 9 bases. CDR1 LNHDA and CDR2 SQIVND come from the germline V gene (reference sequence). V gave up 4 bases and J gave up 1 base; unmatched junction bases: 5. The length of the CDR3 is 15 residues.

V and J are TRBV25-1 and TRBJ2-2; D perhaps matches TRBD2 (7 bases). Per germline, CDR1 MGHDK and CDR2 SYGVNS. The V end lost 4 bases, the J end lost 1 base, and 13 bases lay between the germline ends. CDR3 size: 16 residues. The CDR3 protein is CASSVAGAGNTGELFF. CDR3 coding DNA: TGTGCCAGCAGTGTTGCGGGGGCCGGGAACACCGGGGAGCTGTTTTTT.

This sequence joins TRBV27 and TRBJ1-5; perhaps TRBD1 as D (6 bases). This CDR3 spans 16 amino acids. The V gene lost 2 bases and the J gene lost 3 bases, with 14 bases spanning the gap. Per germline, CDR1 MNHEY and CDR2 SMNVEV (reference sequence). The CDR3 region is CASSLKAGQSNQPQHF. As DNA, the CDR3 is TGTGCCAGCAGTTTAAAGGCCGGACAGTCCAATCAGCCCCAGCATTTT.

This chain joins TRBV29-1 and TRBJ1-5, with a possible D match to TRBD1 (6 bases). The CDR3 runs to 14 residues. Germline loops: CDR1 SQVTM, CDR2 ANQGSEA. The germline V and J ends were trimmed by 7 bases and 3 bases, with 16 bases remaining between them. The CDR3 is CSALKGGDNQPQHF. CDR3 coding DNA: TGCAGCGCCCTAAAAGGGGGGGACAATCAGCCCCAGCATTTT.

The chain is built from TRBV19 and TRBJ1-5; 11 bases agree with TRBD1. This CDR3 region has 17 residues. J gave up 7 bases and V 5 bases, and 13 bases lay outside the gene matches. Germline V gene sequence: CDR1 LNHDA, CDR2 SQIVND (reference sequence). The CDR3 here is CASSGRGPGTGGQPQHF. The CDR3 DNA is TGTGCCAGTAGTGGTAGGGGACCTGGGACAGGGGGACAGCCCCAGCATTTT. Using reference TRBV19 and TRBJ1-5 for the parts outside the CDR3, the full variable domain is DGGITQSPKYLFRKEGQNVTLSCEQNLNHDAMYWYRQDPGQGLRLIYYSQIVNDFQKGDIAEGYSVSREKKESFPLTVTSAQKNPTAFYLCASSGRGPGTGGQPQHFGDGTRLSIL.

The chain recombines TRBV29-1 with TRBJ1-1; 8 positions match TRBD1. The CDR3 has 14 amino acids. The germline V gene has CDR1 SQVTM and CDR2 ANQGSEA. The J segment lost 1 base and the V segment lost 3 bases, leaving 4 bases of the junction unmatched. DNA of the CDR3: TGCAGCGTTGACGCGGACAGGGAGAACACTGAAGCTTTCTTT. This codes for CSVDADRENTEAFF.

This chain links TRBV12-3 or TRBV12-4 with TRBJ2-7; TRBD2 matches 8 bases. This CDR3 has 11 amino acids. The V segment lost 8 bases and the J segment 7 bases; nucleotides outside the gene matches: 4. The CDR3 DNA sequence: TGTGCCAGCGCAGCGGGGGTTGAGCAGTACTTC. It is translated as CASAAGVEQYF.

V usage is TRBV18 and J usage is TRBJ2-7; D remains unclear. The V end was cut by 2 bases, the J end by 2 bases, with 13 bases between. This CDR3 contains 15 residues. Germline V gene lookup returns CDR1 KGHSH and CDR2 LQKENI. The CDR3: CASSPRPTVTYEQYF. DNA of the CDR3: TGTGCCAGCTCACCAAGGCCGACTGTAACCTACGAGCAGTACTTC.

J is TRBJ1-5 and V is TRBV19; a weak D match, TRBD1 (5 bases). The CDR3 consists of 15 residues. V was pared by 2 bases and J by 2 bases, with 10 bases between. Germline CDR1 reads LNHDA; CDR2 reads SQIVND (reference sequence). CDR3 sequence: CASSISGGGNQPQHF. The CDR3 region has the DNA TGTGCCAGTAGTATATCGGGGGGTGGCAATCAGCCCCAGCATTTT.

This clone showed up just once. V usage is TRBV11-3 and J usage is TRBJ2-2; D ambiguous. CDR1 is SGHNT, CDR2 YENEEA, per germline. CDR3 size: 11 residues. V lost 5 bases, J lost 6 bases, and 4 bases lay in between. Here the CDR3 reads CASSRAGELFF. In DNA, the CDR3 is TGTGCCAGCAGCCGAGCCGGGGAGCTGTTTTTT. Looking up the rest from reference TRBV11-3 and TRBJ2-2 gives the full variable domain: EAGVVQSPRYKIIEKKQPVAFWCNPISGHNTLYWYLQNLGQGPELLIRYENEEAVDDSQLPKDRFSAERLKGVDSTLKIQPAELGDSAVYLCASSRAGELFFGEGSRLTVL.